These 14 T cell receptor beta chains were all obtained from the same sample, sequenced in a study of T cell responses to AZD1222 COVID-19 vaccine. Some clones are missing from TCRdb's copy, which holds only in-frame ones; the method was immunoSEQ multiplex PCR. The top ten hold approximately 3% of the sample, which has roughly 170,000 clones, 90% seen once. The starting material was peripheral blood, obtained on day 0 of AZD1222 vaccination. These receptors all stem from an adult in good health.

The chain has TRBV5-6 and TRBJ1-5, with TRBD1 identical over 8 bases. Germline V gene lookup returns CDR1 SGHDT and CDR2 YYEEEE. The junction had 4 bases not matched to a gene; V was cut back by 3 bases and J by 2 bases. This CDR3 has 15 residues. CDR3 in amino acids: CASSSGGWGNQPQHF. The CDR3, as DNA: TGTGCCAGCAGCTCAGGGGGCTGGGGCAATCAGCCCCAGCATTTT.

The rearrangement uses TRBV7-9 and TRBJ1-5, with TRBD1 identical over 9 bases. CDR3 size: 17 residues. Trimming took 5 bases from V and 5 from J; bases not matched to a gene: 13. Germline V gene sequence: CDR1 SEHNR, CDR2 FQNEAQ (reference sequence). This CDR3 is CASSPGTGIDKYQPQHF. The DNA for the CDR3 is TGTGCCAGCAGCCCAGGGACAGGGATTGATAAATATCAGCCCCAGCATTTT.

J is TRBJ2-1 and V is TRBV7-9, with D hard to call. Trimming took off 7 bases at V and 10 bases at J, with 11 bases between the two ends. This CDR3 contains 11 residues. The germline V gene has CDR1 SEHNR and CDR2 FQNEAQ (reference sequence). The CDR3 DNA reads TGTGCCAGCACTTTGGACGTAGAGCAGTTCTTC. Encoded protein: CASTLDVEQFF. The whole variable domain, filled in from reference TRBV7-9 and TRBJ2-1, reads DTGVSQNPRHKITKRGQNVTFRCDPISEHNRLYWYRQTLGQGPEFLTYFQNEAQLEKSRLLSDRFSAERPKGSFSTLEIQRTEQGDSAMYLCASTLDVEQFFGPGTRLTVL.

The genes are TRBV27 and TRBJ2-7; D uncertain. CDR1 and CDR2 (germline): MNHEY, SMNVEV (reference sequence). V lost 4 bases and J lost 7, with 14 bases in between. The CDR3 runs to 13 residues. CDR3 loop: CASSSANPKEQYF. In DNA form, the CDR3 reads TGTGCCAGCAGTTCGGCGAACCCTAAGGAGCAGTACTTC.

This clone was seen only once. The V and J genes are TRBV7-2 and TRBJ1-2; 8 bases line up with TRBD1. V trimming: 0 bases; J trimming: 6 bases; junction bases outside the gene matches: 9. The CDR3 totals 16 residues. In germline, CDR1 is SGHTA, CDR2 FQGNSA. Written as DNA, the CDR3 is TGTGCCAGCAGCTTAGCCCCGACAGGGGTGTGGGATGGCTACACCTTC. It codes for CASSLAPTGVWDGYTF.

The J gene is TRBJ1-5, the V gene TRBV15; weak D call: TRBD1 (6 bases). CDR3 length: 21 residues. Trimming left V 0 bases short and J 1 base short, with 25 bases between. Germline values: CDR1 LNHNV, CDR2 YYDKDF (reference sequence). In nucleotides, the CDR3 is TGTGCCACCAGCAGAGATCTGAAGGGTTCGACAGGACCCCCCAGCAATCAGCCCCAGCATTTT. This translates into CATSRDLKGSTGPPSNQPQHF.

This sequence joins TRBV3-1 (or the pseudogene TRBV3-2) and TRBJ2-7; 7 bases match TRBD1. CDR1 LGHDT and CDR2 YNNKEL come from the germline V gene (reference sequence). The CDR3 is 15 residues long. Trimming at V came to 4 bases and at J to 3 bases, leaving 9 bases not matched to a gene. CDR3 DNA: TGTGCCAGCAGCCCCCGACAGGGAACGGTCTACGAGCAGTACTTC. Translating it yields CASSPRQGTVYEQYF.

The rearrangement joins TRBV5-6 to TRBJ2-7, with TRBD1 matching 9 bases. The V gene's germline CDR1 is SGHDT and CDR2 YYEEEE. CDR3 length: 14 residues. V shed 7 bases, J shed 4 bases, and the junction held 9 bases outside the gene matches. CDR3 nucleotide sequence: TGTGCCAGCGGAAAGGGGACAGGGTCGTACGAGCAGTACTTC. Its protein product is CASGKGTGSYEQYF.

V gene TRBV20-1 combines with J gene TRBJ1-1; 9 bases are shared with TRBD1. V lost 3 bases, J lost 3 bases, and 17 bases stayed unmatched. In germline, CDR1 is DFQATT, CDR2 SNEGSKA (reference sequence). This CDR3 has 18 residues. In DNA form, the CDR3 reads TGCAGTGCTAGTAAGACCCGGGGACAGGGTATTGGGGACACTGAAGCTTTCTTT. Translation gives CSASKTRGQGIGDTEAFF.

The V and J genes are TRBV29-1 and TRBJ1-2; D possibly corresponds to TRBD1 (6 bases). Germline V lookup: CDR1 SQVTM, CDR2 ANQGSEA. CDR3 length: 15 residues. V lost 6 bases, J lost 8 bases, and 25 bases lay in between. The CDR3: CSVHKGGGGAVGYTF. CDR3 in DNA: TGCAGCGTCCACAAGGGGGGCGGAGGGGCGGTCGGCTACACCTTC.

The chain links TRBV7-9 to TRBJ2-7; 9 positions match TRBD2. V lost 5 bases and J lost 7; bases outside the gene matches: 9. Germline V gene sequence: CDR1 SEHNR, CDR2 FQNEAQ (reference sequence). This CDR3 contains 14 residues. The CDR3 sequence: CASSPGLAESEQYF. Written as DNA, the CDR3 is TGTGCCAGCAGCCCGGGACTAGCCGAGTCTGAGCAGTACTTC.

This chain links TRBV7-9 with TRBJ1-6; D is unclear. Germline-derived CDR1 and CDR2 are SEHNR and FQNEAQ (reference sequence). V lost 4 bases to trimming and J lost 7 bases, with 14 bases between them. The CDR3 contains 15 residues. Here the CDR3 reads CASSSGARPNSPLHF. CDR3 DNA sequence: TGTGCCAGCAGCTCCGGCGCCCGACCAAATTCACCCCTCCACTTT.

This rearrangement joins TRBV7-2 to TRBJ1-2; perhaps TRBD1 as D (6 bases). Trimming cost V 9 bases and J 8 bases, with 22 bases left between them. Germline CDR1 and CDR2: SGHTA and FQGNSA. The CDR3 is made up of 14 amino acids. In nucleotides, the CDR3 is TGTGCCAGTAGTAATCGGGGGGCGCGGATCGGCTACACCTTC. Translated, it gives CASSNRGARIGYTF.

The rearrangement uses TRBV14 and TRBJ2-5; maybe TRBD1 (6 bases). This CDR3 region has 14 residues. Germline V gives CDR1 SGHDN, CDR2 FVKESK. V lost 3 bases and J 7 bases, leaving 15 bases between the germline ends. CDR3 loop: CASSQTTGSGTQYF. The CDR3 nucleotides are TGTGCCAGCAGCCAGACCACAGGGTCCGGGACCCAGTACTTC.